Below are 28 T cell receptor beta chains sequenced from a single sample in a study of graft-versus-host responses after intestinal transplantation. Their target antigens are unknown. The method was immunoSEQ multiplex PCR; TCRdb's version includes in-frame clones alone and lacks a portion of them. Among fewer than 85,000 clones listed, about 80% were seen once. The source was unstimulated CD4+ T cells sorted from spleen or lymph node cells, collected before transplant. The receptors originated from a human donor who was the organ donor for an intestinal transplant.

This chain connects TRBV11-2 to TRBJ1-4; no definite D call. The germline V gene has CDR1 SGHAT and CDR2 FQNNGV. V gave up 3 bases and J gave up 8 bases, with 10 bases separating them. CDR3 length: 13 amino acids. The CDR3 DNA reads TGTGCCAGCAGCTTTTCCCCTCAGGAAAAACTGTTTTTT. Translated: CASSFSPQEKLFF.

The chain has TRBV28 and TRBJ1-3; 10 bases align to TRBD1. Trimming cost V 5 bases and J 2 bases; bases outside gene matches: 6. The CDR3 length is 16 residues. CDR1 and CDR2 (germline): MDHEN, SYDVKM. CDR3 in DNA: TGTGCCAGCAGTGCCGCAGGACAGGGGGCTGGAAACACCATATATTTT. Amino acid sequence: CASSAAGQGAGNTIYF.

The chain carries TRBV28 and TRBJ1-4; a possible D gene is TRBD1 (5 bases). CDR3 length equals 16 residues. V lost 1 base to trimming and J lost 0 bases, with 9 bases between them. Germline V CDR1 and CDR2: MDHEN, SYDVKM. The CDR3 coding sequence is TGTGCCAGCAGTTTATTGGCAGGGACAACTAATGAAAAACTGTTTTTT. It yields the protein CASSLLAGTTNEKLFF.

The V and J genes are TRBV6-5 and TRBJ1-5; D gene ambiguous. This CDR3 has 16 amino acids. Trimming cost V 3 bases and J 4 bases, with 16 bases left between them. Germline CDR1 is MNHEY and CDR2 is SVGAGI. The DNA of the CDR3 is TGTGCCAGCAGTTATTTCGAGTCAGGTCGAAATCAGCCCCAGCATTTT. Translating gives CASSYFESGRNQPQHF.

The chain combines TRBV7-9 with TRBJ2-3; D may be TRBD2 (5 bases). This CDR3 comprises 15 residues. Germline V gene sequence: CDR1 SEHNR, CDR2 FQNEAQ (reference sequence). V was trimmed by 5 bases and J by 1 base, leaving 13 bases between them. The CDR3, as DNA: TGTGCCAGCAGCCTTGATAATAGCGGCACAGATACGCAGTATTTT. It codes for CASSLDNSGTDTQYF.

Comments on this clone: At one end the junction does not follow the germline gene, possibly because of a read error. The V call is TRBV7-2, the J call TRBJ1-1; possible D gene TRBD1, 6 bases. Germline CDR1 reads SGHTA; CDR2 reads FQGNSA. This CDR3 comprises 15 residues. CDR3 sequence: CASSLAQAPQGWVFF. CDR3 coding DNA: TGTGCCAGCAGCCTAGCACAGGCTCCACAGGGTTGGGTTTTCTTT.

The rearrangement uses TRBV11-2 and TRBJ2-3, with 8 bases matching TRBD2. Per germline, CDR1 SGHAT and CDR2 FQNNGV. With V trimmed by 1 base and J by 3 bases, 9 bases remained unmatched. The CDR3 consists of 17 residues. The CDR3 reads CASSLVPPGLGTDTQYF. CDR3 nucleotides: TGTGCCAGCAGCTTAGTTCCACCGGGACTAGGTACAGATACGCAGTATTTT. Filled out from reference TRBV11-2 and TRBJ2-3, the complete variable domain reads EAGVAQSPRYKIIEKRQSVAFWCNPISGHATLYWYQQILGQGPKLLIQFQNNGVVDDSQLPKDRFSAERLKGVDSTLKIQPAKLEDSAVYLCASSLVPPGLGTDTQYFGPGTRLTVL.

The chain has TRBV27 and TRBJ2-1, with 8 bases that match TRBD2. V shed 6 bases and J 4 bases; nucleotides not matched to a gene: 17. This CDR3 is 18 amino acids long. Germline V CDR1 and CDR2: MNHEY, SMNVEV (reference sequence). Here the CDR3 reads CASSQGASGWGLYNEQFF. CDR3 DNA sequence: TGTGCCAGCAGCCAAGGGGCTAGCGGGTGGGGGCTTTACAATGAGCAGTTCTTC.

The chain has TRBV28 and TRBJ1-6; TRBD1 is a possible D gene (6 bases). This CDR3 spans 16 amino acids. V dropped 5 bases and J dropped 8 bases, with 19 bases sitting between them. CDR1 MDHEN and CDR2 SYDVKM come from the germline V gene. The DNA for the CDR3 is TGTGCCAGCAGTGCGACAGGTATCGGGCCTTATTCACCCCTCCACTTT. Encoded protein: CASSATGIGPYSPLHF.

The CDR3 reads CATQGDWAEAFF. The CDR3, as DNA: TGTGCCACACAGGGGGATTGGGCTGAAGCTTTCTTT. This chain links TRBV28 with TRBJ1-1, with 8 bases that match TRBD1. The CDR3 has 12 residues. The germline V gene encodes CDR1 MDHEN and CDR2 SYDVKM. The ends lost 10 bases at V and 6 bases at J; junction bases unmatched: 7.

This chain connects TRBV25-1 to TRBJ2-2, with D maybe TRBD1 (6 bases). The CDR3 length is 16 residues. Germline CDR1 and CDR2: MGHDK and SYGVNS. V dropped 2 bases and J dropped 2 bases, with 12 bases sitting between them. CDR3 region: CASSETRGPNTGELFF. CDR3 coding DNA: TGTGCCAGCAGTGAAACCAGGGGCCCCAACACCGGGGAGCTGTTTTTT.

The V and J genes are TRBV19 and TRBJ1-1; maybe TRBD1 (6 bases). The CDR3 sequence is 13 residues long. V lost 6 bases, J lost 7 bases, and 15 bases lay in between. The germline gives CDR1 LNHDA, CDR2 SQIVND (reference sequence). The CDR3, as DNA: TGTGCCAGTAGGCAGGGGCGAGGTGGTGAAGCTTTCTTT. Amino acid sequence: CASRQGRGGEAFF.

This sequence joins TRBV28 and TRBJ1-1; tentatively, D is TRBD1 (5 bases). CDR1 MDHEN and CDR2 SYDVKM come from the germline V gene. The CDR3 is 15 amino acids. V was trimmed by 5 bases and J by 4 bases, leaving 17 bases between them. CDR3 in amino acids: CASSPGSGPRTEAFF. The CDR3 region has the DNA TGTGCCAGCAGTCCCGGGTCAGGGCCCCGCACTGAAGCTTTCTTT. Full variable domain (missing parts from reference TRBV28 and TRBJ1-1): DVKVTQSSRYLVKRTGEKVFLECVQDMDHENMFWYRQDPGLGLRLIYFSYDVKMKEKGDIPEGYSVSREKKERFSLILESASTNQTSMYLCASSPGSGPRTEAFFGQGTRLTVV.

On this clone itself: One end of the junction fails to match germline, which may point to a read error. This chain links TRBV11-2 with TRBJ1-5, with no clear D. The germline CDR1 and CDR2 sequences are SGHAT and FQNNGV. This CDR3 is built from 14 residues. The CDR3 sequence is CASSDGRGVQLQHF. The CDR3 nucleotides read TGTGCCAGCAGCGATGGTCGGGGAGTGCAGCTCCAGCATTTT. Complete variable domain (other parts from reference TRBV11-2 and TRBJ1-5): EAGVAQSPRYKIIEKRQSVAFWCNPISGHATLYWYQQILGQGPKLLIQFQNNGVVDDSQLPKDRFSAERLKGVDSTLKIQPAKLEDSAVYLCASSDGRGVQLQHFGDGTRLSIL.

J is TRBJ1-6 and V is TRBV6-1, with D maybe TRBD1 (6 bases). Per the germline V gene, CDR1 is MNHNS and CDR2 is SASEGT. The CDR3 length is 18 residues. Between the trimmed V and J ends, which lost 4 bases and 2 bases, there was a span of 18 bases. CDR3 in amino acids: CASSAWGGEGAYNSPLHF. The DNA for the CDR3 is TGTGCCAGCAGTGCATGGGGTGGCGAGGGGGCCTATAATTCACCCCTCCACTTT.

The chain uses TRBV6-5 and TRBJ1-5, with D perhaps matching TRBD1 (6 bases). Deletions cut 7 bases from V and 4 bases from J, with 17 bases between. The CDR3 is 15 residues long. The germline CDR1 and CDR2 sequences are MNHEY and SVGAGI. CDR3 sequence reads: CASTPTGMANQPQHF. CDR3 DNA sequence: TGTGCCAGCACCCCGACAGGAATGGCAAATCAGCCCCAGCATTTT.

This clone was counted only a few times. The chain couples TRBV6-6 to TRBJ1-5; D is undetermined. Germline assignment: CDR1 MNHNY and CDR2 SVGAGI (reference sequence). This CDR3 contains 15 residues. V lost 0 bases to trimming and J lost 6 bases, with 12 bases between them. CDR3 region: CASSYSATESQPQHF. For the CDR3, the DNA is TGTGCCAGCAGTTACTCCGCCACGGAGAGTCAGCCCCAGCATTTT.

The chain couples TRBV6-5 to TRBJ2-5; D remains unclear. The ends were cut back, 8 bases at V and 2 bases at J, with 6 bases in the middle. Germline lookup yields CDR1 MNHEY and CDR2 SVGAGI. The CDR3 sequence is 11 residues long. DNA for the CDR3: TGTGCCAGCCCCGGGCAAGAGACCCAGTACTTC. This sequence encodes CASPGQETQYF.

The chain employs TRBV5-6 and TRBJ2-3; the match to TRBD2 covers 11 bases. Germline assignment: CDR1 SGHDT and CDR2 YYEEEE. The CDR3 consists of 19 residues. After removal of 4 bases from V and 0 bases from J, the junction contained 13 bases not matched to a gene. CDR3 in amino acids: CASSRPSLAGGTSTDTQYF. The CDR3, as DNA: TGTGCCAGCAGCCGCCCCAGCCTAGCGGGGGGTACTAGCACAGATACGCAGTATTTT.

The chain combines TRBV7-8 with TRBJ2-7; 8 nucleotides agree with TRBD1. Trimming removed 5 bases from V and 7 bases from J; junction bases left unmatched: 10. CDR1 and CDR2 from the germline V gene are SGHVS and FQNEAQ. This CDR3 region has 14 residues. The CDR3: CASSPQGVNREQYV. The CDR3 DNA reads TGTGCCAGCAGCCCACAGGGGGTCAACCGTGAGCAGTACGTC.

The V gene is TRBV10-1, the J gene TRBJ1-1; TRBD1 might be the D (5 bases). The CDR3 has 15 amino acids. Trimming left V 0 bases short and J 1 base short, with 9 bases between. The germline CDR1 and CDR2 sequences are WNHNN and SYGVQD (reference sequence). The CDR3 is CASSESQARNTEAFF. As DNA, the CDR3 is TGCGCCAGCAGTGAGTCACAGGCCCGGAACACTGAAGCTTTCTTT.

In its sample, this clone was seen a few times. The chain employs TRBV10-3 and TRBJ1-1; the D gene is possibly TRBD1 (5 bases). The CDR3 contains 12 residues. CDR1 is ENHRY, CDR2 SYGVKD, per germline. V was trimmed by 0 bases and J by 7 bases, leaving 6 bases between them. CDR3 sequence: CAISESQGEAFF. As DNA, the CDR3 is TGTGCCATCAGTGAGTCGCAGGGTGAAGCTTTCTTT.

This clone has only a few counts. The chain recombines TRBV19 with TRBJ1-5, with 8 bases that match TRBD1. V shed 7 bases, J shed 4 bases, and the junction held 6 bases outside the gene matches. The germline gives CDR1 LNHDA, CDR2 SQIVND (reference sequence). The CDR3 has 14 residues. The CDR3 nucleotides read TGTGCCAGTAATCCAGGGGGCGTAAATCAGCCCCAGCATTTT. Protein: CASNPGGVNQPQHF.

The V and J genes are TRBV2 and TRBJ2-3; D not resolved. Per the germline V gene, CDR1 is SNHLY and CDR2 is FYNNEI. V was clipped by 4 bases and J by 1 base, with 12 bases between them. The CDR3 spans 15 residues. The CDR3 DNA sequence: TGTGCCAGCAGTGCAGGCATCCTGGGCACAGATACGCAGTATTTT. It codes for CASSAGILGTDTQYF.

This chain joins TRBV15 and TRBJ2-7; 9 bases fit TRBD1. CDR3 length: 16 residues. CDR1 is LNHNV, CDR2 YYDKDF, per germline (reference sequence). Trimming at V came to 3 bases and at J to 2 bases, leaving 8 bases not matched to a gene. This chain's CDR3 is CATSRGGTGRTYEQYV. The CDR3 bases are TGTGCCACCAGCAGGGGGGGGACAGGGAGGACCTACGAGCAGTACGTC.

The chain employs TRBV18 and TRBJ1-2; D unclear. Deletions cut 2 bases from V and 7 bases from J, with 20 bases between. This CDR3 region has 16 residues. The germline CDR1 and CDR2 sequences are KGHSH and LQKENI. The CDR3: CASSPVGKQGRTGYTF. The CDR3 nucleotides are TGTGCCAGCTCACCAGTAGGGAAACAAGGGAGGACTGGCTACACCTTC.

V is TRBV5-1 and J is TRBJ2-5; 10 positions agree with TRBD2. The V segment lost 4 bases and the J segment 4 bases; nucleotides outside the gene matches: 10. This CDR3 has 16 amino acids. CDR1 SGHRS and CDR2 YFSETQ come from the germline V gene. The CDR3 region is CASSPPSGGGGETQYF. The CDR3 nucleotides are TGCGCCAGCAGCCCACCTAGCGGGGGTGGAGGAGAGACCCAGTACTTC.

The J gene is TRBJ1-1, the V gene TRBV19, with 7 bases identical to TRBD1. The CDR3 length is 12 residues. Trimming at V came to 0 bases and at J to 8 bases, leaving 0 bases not matched to a gene. CDR1 is LNHDA and CDR2 is SQIVND in the germline V gene (reference sequence). The CDR3 loop reads CASSIEDREAFF. For the CDR3, the DNA is TGTGCCAGTAGTATAGAGGACAGGGAAGCTTTCTTT.